The 19 T cell receptor beta chains reported below all come from one sample, sequenced in a study of blood T cells in healthy people across ages. Sample-barcoded 5' priming and a J-beta primer mix drove a second PCR of roughly 7 to 11 cycles. TCRdb independently ran MiXCR on the 5' RACE reads; one entry per CDR3 protein. The sample holds fewer than 2 million distinct CDR3 sequences, roughly 43% seen once. What was sequenced was blood. Receptors originate from a human donor in good health.

This clonotype has only a few counts. One end of the junction is discordant with germline, which a read error may explain. V gene TRBV4-3 combines with J gene TRBJ2-7; D is perhaps TRBD1 (7 bases). CDR3 length equals 13 residues. Germline-derived CDR1 and CDR2 are LGHNA and YSLEER. The CDR3 region has the DNA TGCGCTAGCAGCCAATTTCAGGGGGGCGAGCAGTACTTC. Its protein is CASSQFQGGEQYF.

This chain links TRBV24-1 with TRBJ2-1, with D unclear. CDR1 and CDR2 from the germline V gene are KGHDR and SFDVKD. The V and J ends lost 4 bases and 2 bases respectively, with 11 bases between them. The CDR3 length is 15 residues. CDR3 amino acids: CATSDLDGTYNEQFF. In DNA form, the CDR3 reads TGTGCCACCAGTGACTTGGACGGTACCTACAATGAGCAGTTCTTC.

This clonotype was counted a few times. Relative to the germline gene, one junction end is altered; a read error may explain this. This chain joins TRBV4-3 and TRBJ1-2; no clear D gene. Germline V gene data show CDR1 as LGHNA and CDR2 as YSLEER. The CDR3 has 15 amino acids. This chain's CDR3 is CASSQDNDGSGGHTF. CDR3 nucleotides: TGCGCCAGCAGCCAAGATAATGACGGGTCCGGTGGCCACACCTTC.

The chain uses TRBV6-1 and TRBJ1-1; D possibly corresponds to TRBD1 (6 bases). Germline CDR1 is MNHNS and CDR2 is SASEGT. Trimming shortened V by 5 bases and J by 5 bases, and 12 bases separated the two germline ends. The CDR3 has 13 amino acids. The CDR3 region has the DNA TGTGCCAGCAGTCGTAGGAGGGGGACTGAAGCTTTCTTT. It specifies CASSRRRGTEAFF.

The chain has TRBV27 and TRBJ1-6; 9 nucleotides agree with TRBD1. Germline-derived CDR1 and CDR2 are MNHEY and SMNVEV (reference sequence). The CDR3 runs to 15 residues. V shed 4 bases and J 10 bases; nucleotides not matched to a gene: 8. Written as DNA, the CDR3 is TGTGCCAGCAGTTCCGGGACAGGGCCCAAATCACCCCTCCACTTT. It translates to CASSSGTGPKSPLHF.

This clonotype was detected a few times. CDR3 DNA: TGTGCCAGCAGTTTGGGACTAGCGGGGGGCCTTCAGTTCTTC. Its protein product is CASSLGLAGGLQFF. This chain links TRBV28 with TRBJ2-1, with 15 bases that match TRBD2. The CDR3 contains 14 residues. With 3 bases clipped from V and 13 bases from J, the junction kept 4 bases outside the gene matches. CDR1 and CDR2 (germline): MDHEN, SYDVKM.

This chain joins TRBV7-2 and TRBJ2-3; a possible D gene is TRBD1 (5 bases). Germline V gene data show CDR1 as SGHTA and CDR2 as FQGNSA. CDR3 length equals 14 residues. Between the trimmed V and J ends, which lost 5 bases and 2 bases, there was a span of 11 bases. CDR3 in DNA: TGTGCCAGCAGCCCAGGACATCCCACAGATACGCAGTATTTT. It encodes CASSPGHPTDTQYF.

This chain uses TRBV9 with TRBJ1-2; possible D gene TRBD1, 6 bases. The germline CDR1 and CDR2 sequences are SGDLS and YYNGEE. Trimming left V 3 bases short and J 3 bases short, with 9 bases between. This CDR3 is built from 13 residues. Here the CDR3 reads CASSGQADYGYTF. The CDR3 nucleotides are TGTGCCAGCAGCGGACAGGCGGACTATGGCTACACCTTC. The full variable domain, in which reference TRBV9 and TRBJ1-2 provide the parts outside the CDR3, is DSGVTQTPKHLITATGQRVTLRCSPRSGDLSVYWYQQSLDQGLQFLIQYYNGEERAKGNILERFSAQQFPDLHSELNLSSLELGDSALYFCASSGQADYGYTFGSGTRLTVV.

This clonotype was seen more than once but under ten times. The chain combines TRBV6-2 or TRBV6-3 with TRBJ2-6; 8 positions agree with TRBD1. There are 13 residues in the CDR3. Germline CDR1 reads MNHEY; CDR2 reads SVGEGT. V lost 11 bases, J lost 4 bases, and 4 bases stayed unmatched. CDR3 residues: CAGQGPGANVLTF. The CDR3 DNA follows: TGTGCCGGACAGGGCCCCGGGGCCAACGTCCTGACTTTC.

The V call is TRBV24-1, the J call TRBJ1-5; TRBD1 is a possible D gene (5 bases). This CDR3 is 14 amino acids long. V lost 4 bases to trimming and J lost 5 bases, with 11 bases between them. The germline CDR1 and CDR2 sequences are KGHDR and SFDVKD. Written as DNA, the CDR3 is TGTGCCACCAGTGACCCGGGACGCCATCAGCCCCAGCATTTT. It translates to CATSDPGRHQPQHF.

CDR3 sequence reads: CASSSRAAEQFF. CDR3 bases: TGTGCCAGCAGTTCTAGGGCCGCAGAGCAGTTCTTC. The chain couples TRBV12-3 or TRBV12-4 to TRBJ2-1; no firm D call. The length of the CDR3 is 12 residues. V was shortened by 4 bases and J by 10 bases, with 11 bases between the two germline ends.

The chain is built from TRBV6-2 or TRBV6-3 and TRBJ1-1, with TRBD1 matching 7 bases. Per germline, CDR1 MNHEY and CDR2 SVGEGT. The CDR3 sequence is 19 residues long. Trimming removed 6 bases from V and 0 bases from J; junction bases left unmatched: 19. For the CDR3, the DNA is TGTGCCAGCAGCTCACCCATAGGACAGGAGATCCTGATGAACACTGAAGCTTTCTTT. Its protein is CASSSPIGQEILMNTEAFF.

This clonotype was observed at least ten times. The chain recombines TRBV29-1 with TRBJ2-3, with TRBD1 as a possible D gene (6 bases). Germline loops: CDR1 SQVTM, CDR2 ANQGSEA. The germline V and J ends were trimmed by 1 base and 1 base, with 6 bases remaining between them. The CDR3 is 13 residues long. For the CDR3, the DNA is TGCAGCGTTGAAGGACAGGGCACAGATACGCAGTATTTT. It encodes CSVEGQGTDTQYF.

CDR3 amino acids: CASSPGTAQYYTF. The CDR3 DNA follows: TGTGCCAGCAGTCCCGGGACAGCCCAGTACTACACCTTC. This chain uses TRBV6-6 with TRBJ1-2; the match to TRBD1 covers 7 bases. The germline V gene has CDR1 MNHNY and CDR2 SVGAGI (reference sequence). This CDR3 is built from 13 residues. The J segment lost 10 bases and the V segment lost 5 bases, leaving 10 bases of the junction unmatched.

As to this clonotype: At one boundary the junction diverges from the germline segment, which might be a read error. V and J are TRBV12-3 or TRBV12-4 and TRBJ2-7; 8 bases are a match to TRBD2. The assigned J gene may be wrong: the sequence end matches TRBJ2-5 better. There are 14 residues in the CDR3. CDR3 amino acids: CTSSERGLGETQYF. In DNA form, the CDR3 reads TGTACCAGCAGTGAGCGGGGGTTGGGCGAGACCCAGTACTTC.

The chain is built from TRBV10-3 and TRBJ1-2; 7 bases map to TRBD1. Looked up from germline, CDR1 is ENHRY and CDR2 is SYGVKD. After removal of 6 bases from V and 0 bases from J, the junction contained 7 bases not matched to a gene. The CDR3 extends over 15 amino acids. CDR3 DNA: TGTGCCATCAGAACGGATGGGACAGCTAACTATGGCTACACCTTC. This codes for CAIRTDGTANYGYTF.

The table lists this clonotype with many counts. The gene calls are TRBV27 and TRBJ1-2; D remains ambiguous. The ends were cut back, 8 bases at V and 2 bases at J, with 12 bases in the middle. CDR1 and CDR2 (germline): MNHEY, SMNVEV (reference sequence). The CDR3 consists of 13 residues. The CDR3 DNA reads as TGTGCCAGCCGTCCGGGAGGGAACTATGGCTACACCTTC. Protein sequence: CASRPGGNYGYTF.

This chain joins TRBV11-2 and TRBJ1-1, with 8 bases aligning to TRBD1. With V trimmed by 5 bases and J by 3 bases, 8 bases remained unmatched. From germline, CDR1 is SGHAT and CDR2 FQNNGV. This CDR3 has 15 residues. The CDR3 DNA reads as TGTGCCAGCAGCATTGGACAGGGATTGGACACTGAAGCTTTCTTT. As protein: CASSIGQGLDTEAFF.

This clonotype was detected only a few times. This sequence may be a read error, since a much larger clone differs from it by one base. The chain carries TRBV20-1 and TRBJ1-5; no clear D. Trimming removed 0 bases at V and 8 bases at J, with 14 bases between. Germline V gene sequence: CDR1 DFQATT, CDR2 SNEGSKA (reference sequence). This CDR3 contains 14 residues. Here the CDR3 DNA reads TGCAGTGCTAGAGATGGTTTTCGGTCTAAGCCCCAGCATTTT. Translation: CSARDGFRSKPQHF.